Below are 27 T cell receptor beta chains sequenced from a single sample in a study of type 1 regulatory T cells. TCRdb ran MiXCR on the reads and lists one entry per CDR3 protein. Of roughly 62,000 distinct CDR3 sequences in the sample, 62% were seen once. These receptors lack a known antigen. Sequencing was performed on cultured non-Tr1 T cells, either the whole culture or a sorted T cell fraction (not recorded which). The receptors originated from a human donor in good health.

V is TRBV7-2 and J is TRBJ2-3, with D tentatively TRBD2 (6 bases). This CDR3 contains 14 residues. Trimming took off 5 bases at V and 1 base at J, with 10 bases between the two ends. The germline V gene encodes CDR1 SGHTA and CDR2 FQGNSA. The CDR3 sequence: CASSKQRGTDTQYF. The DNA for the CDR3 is TGTGCCAGCAGCAAACAGCGGGGCACAGATACGCAGTATTTT.

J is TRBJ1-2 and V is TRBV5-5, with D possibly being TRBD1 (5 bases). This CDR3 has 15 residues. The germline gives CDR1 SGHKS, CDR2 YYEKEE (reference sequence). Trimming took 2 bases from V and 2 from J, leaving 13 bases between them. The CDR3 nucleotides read TGTGCCAGCAGCTTCACTACAGGTAGCAACTATGGCTACACCTTC. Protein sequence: CASSFTTGSNYGYTF.

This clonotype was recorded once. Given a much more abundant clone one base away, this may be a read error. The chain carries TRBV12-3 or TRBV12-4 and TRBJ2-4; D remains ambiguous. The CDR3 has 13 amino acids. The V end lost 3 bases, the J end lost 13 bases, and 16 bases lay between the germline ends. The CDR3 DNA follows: TGTGCCAGCAGTTTGAGTACAGAGAAAATGCAGTACTTC. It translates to CASSLSTEKMQYF.

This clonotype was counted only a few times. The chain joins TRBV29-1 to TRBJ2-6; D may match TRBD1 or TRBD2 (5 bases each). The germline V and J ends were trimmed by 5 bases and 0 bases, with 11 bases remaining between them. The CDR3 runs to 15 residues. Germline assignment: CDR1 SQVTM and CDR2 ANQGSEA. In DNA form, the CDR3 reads TGCAGCGTTCGGGACGGTAGCTCTGGGGCCAACGTCCTGACTTTC. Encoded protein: CSVRDGSSGANVLTF.

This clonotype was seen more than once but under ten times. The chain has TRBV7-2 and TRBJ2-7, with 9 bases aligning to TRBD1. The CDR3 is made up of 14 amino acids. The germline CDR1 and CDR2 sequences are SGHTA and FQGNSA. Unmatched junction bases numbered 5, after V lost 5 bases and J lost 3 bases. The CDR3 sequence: CASSVDRGYYEQYF. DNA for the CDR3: TGTGCCAGCAGCGTGGACAGGGGCTACTACGAGCAGTACTTC.

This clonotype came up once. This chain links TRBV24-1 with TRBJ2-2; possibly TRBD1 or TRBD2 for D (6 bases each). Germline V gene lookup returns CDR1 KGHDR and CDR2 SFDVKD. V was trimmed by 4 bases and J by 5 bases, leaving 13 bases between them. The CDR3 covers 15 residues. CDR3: CATSDSPGATGELFF. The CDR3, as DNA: TGTGCCACCAGTGACTCGCCGGGGGCGACCGGGGAGCTGTTTTTT.

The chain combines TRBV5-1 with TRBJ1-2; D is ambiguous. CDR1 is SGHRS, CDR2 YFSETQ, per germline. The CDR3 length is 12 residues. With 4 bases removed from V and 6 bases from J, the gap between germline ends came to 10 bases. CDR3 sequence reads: CASSPQLDGYTF. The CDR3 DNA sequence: TGCGCCAGCAGCCCACAACTCGATGGCTACACCTTC.

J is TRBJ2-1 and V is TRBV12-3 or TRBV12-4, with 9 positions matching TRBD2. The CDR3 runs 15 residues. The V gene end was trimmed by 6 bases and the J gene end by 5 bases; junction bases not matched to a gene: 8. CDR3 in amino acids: CASRVTGLAHNEQFF. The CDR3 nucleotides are TGTGCCAGCAGAGTTACCGGACTAGCGCACAATGAGCAGTTCTTC.

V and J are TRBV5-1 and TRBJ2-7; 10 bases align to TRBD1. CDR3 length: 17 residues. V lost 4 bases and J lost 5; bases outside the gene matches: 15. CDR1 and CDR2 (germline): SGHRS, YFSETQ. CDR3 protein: CASSPRLAGQGSHEQYF. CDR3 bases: TGCGCCAGCAGCCCCCGGCTTGCGGGACAGGGGTCCCACGAGCAGTACTTC.

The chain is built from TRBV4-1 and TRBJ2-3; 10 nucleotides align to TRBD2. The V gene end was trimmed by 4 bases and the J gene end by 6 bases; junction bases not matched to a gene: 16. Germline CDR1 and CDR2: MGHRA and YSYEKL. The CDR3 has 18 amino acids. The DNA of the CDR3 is TGCGCCAGCAGCCTCTCCGGCGGGGCTAGCGGGAGCGTGGATACGCAGTATTTT. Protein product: CASSLSGGASGSVDTQYF.

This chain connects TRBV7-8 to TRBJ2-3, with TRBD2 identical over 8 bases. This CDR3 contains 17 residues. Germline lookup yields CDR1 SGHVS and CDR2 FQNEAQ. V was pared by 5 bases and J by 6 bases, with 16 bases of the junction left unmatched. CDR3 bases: TGTGCCAGCAGCCCACTCACGGGCGGGAGGTCGGCTGATACGCAGTATTTT. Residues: CASSPLTGGRSADTQYF.

The CDR3: CASSDLGGQGNQPQHF. The CDR3 nucleotides are TGTGCCAGCAGTGACTTGGGGGGCCAGGGAAATCAGCCCCAGCATTTT. This chain joins TRBV7-3 and TRBJ1-5, with D perhaps matching TRBD1 (6 bases). Trimming removed 6 bases from V and 4 bases from J, with 19 bases in between. Looked up from germline, CDR1 is SGHTA and CDR2 is FQGTGA. CDR3 length: 16 residues.

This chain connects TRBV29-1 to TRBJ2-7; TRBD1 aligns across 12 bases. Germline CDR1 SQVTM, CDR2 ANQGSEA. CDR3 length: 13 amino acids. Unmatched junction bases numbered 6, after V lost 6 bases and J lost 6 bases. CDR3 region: CSVQPGQGAEQYF. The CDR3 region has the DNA TGCAGCGTACAACCGGGACAGGGGGCCGAGCAGTACTTC.

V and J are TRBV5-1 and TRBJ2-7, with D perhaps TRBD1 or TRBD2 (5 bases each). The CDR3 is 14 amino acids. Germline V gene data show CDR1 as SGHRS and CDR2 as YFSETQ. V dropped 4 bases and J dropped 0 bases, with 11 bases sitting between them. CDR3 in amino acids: CASSGTESSYEQYF. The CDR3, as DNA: TGCGCCAGCAGCGGGACGGAGAGCTCCTACGAGCAGTACTTC.

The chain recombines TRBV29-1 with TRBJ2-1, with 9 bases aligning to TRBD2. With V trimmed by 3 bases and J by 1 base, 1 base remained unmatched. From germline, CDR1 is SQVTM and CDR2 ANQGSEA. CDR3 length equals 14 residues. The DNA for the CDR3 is TGCAGCGTTGAGCGGGAGGGGTCCTACAATGAGCAGTTCTTC. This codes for CSVEREGSYNEQFF.

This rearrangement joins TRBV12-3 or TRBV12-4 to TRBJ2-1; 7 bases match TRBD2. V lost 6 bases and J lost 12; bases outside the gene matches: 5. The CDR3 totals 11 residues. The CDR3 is CASRSGEGQFF. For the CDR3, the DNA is TGTGCCAGCAGGAGCGGGGAGGGGCAGTTCTTC.

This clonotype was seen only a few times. The CDR3 reads CASSRQDEKLFF. CDR3 bases: TGCGCCAGCAGCCGCCAAGACGAAAAACTGTTTTTT. This sequence joins TRBV4-1 and TRBJ1-4, with unresolved D. V lost 4 bases, J lost 8 bases, and 8 bases lay in between. Germline CDR1 reads MGHRA; CDR2 reads YSYEKL. This CDR3 spans 12 amino acids.

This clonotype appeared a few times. In DNA form, the CDR3 reads TGCAGTGCTAATTCGGACTATTACGAGCAGTACTTC. Amino acids: CSANSDYYEQYF. The chain links TRBV20-1 to TRBJ2-7; D is possibly TRBD2 (6 bases). This CDR3 comprises 12 residues. The V end was cut by 4 bases, the J end by 4 bases, with 11 bases between. Germline CDR1 reads DFQATT; CDR2 reads SNEGSKA (reference sequence).

This CDR3 is CASRTGTGTNSNQPQHF. The CDR3 nucleotides read TGTGCCAGCAGAACCGGGACAGGGACCAATAGCAATCAGCCCCAGCATTTT. The chain uses TRBV12-3 or TRBV12-4 and TRBJ1-5; 9 bases are a match to TRBD1. The junction had 9 bases not matched to a gene; V was cut back by 6 bases and J by 0 bases. This CDR3 contains 17 residues.

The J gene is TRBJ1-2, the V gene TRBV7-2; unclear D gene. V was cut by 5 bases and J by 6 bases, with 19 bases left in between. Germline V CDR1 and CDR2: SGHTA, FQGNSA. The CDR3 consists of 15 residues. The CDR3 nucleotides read TGTGCCAGCAGCACGGCTAGAGAGGGAGGGAATGGCTACACCTTC. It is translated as CASSTAREGGNGYTF.

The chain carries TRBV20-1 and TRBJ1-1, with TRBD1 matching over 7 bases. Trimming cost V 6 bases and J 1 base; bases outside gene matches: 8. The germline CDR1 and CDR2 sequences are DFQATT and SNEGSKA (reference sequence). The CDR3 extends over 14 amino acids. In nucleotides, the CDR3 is TGCAGTGCCTCCGAGGGGGCAGGGAACACTGAAGCTTTCTTT. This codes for CSASEGAGNTEAFF.

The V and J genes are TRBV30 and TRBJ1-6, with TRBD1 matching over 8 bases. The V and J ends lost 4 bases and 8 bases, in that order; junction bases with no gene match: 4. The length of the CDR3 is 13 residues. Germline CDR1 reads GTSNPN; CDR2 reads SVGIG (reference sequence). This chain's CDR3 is CAWTQGADSPLHF. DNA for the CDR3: TGTGCCTGGACCCAGGGGGCTGATTCACCCCTCCACTTT.

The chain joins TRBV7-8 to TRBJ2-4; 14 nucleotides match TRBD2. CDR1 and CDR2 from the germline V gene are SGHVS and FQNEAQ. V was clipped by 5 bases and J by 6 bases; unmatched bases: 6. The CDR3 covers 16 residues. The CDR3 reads CASSRTSGRLGNIQYF. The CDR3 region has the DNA TGTGCCAGCAGCCGGACTAGCGGGAGGTTGGGAAACATTCAGTACTTC.

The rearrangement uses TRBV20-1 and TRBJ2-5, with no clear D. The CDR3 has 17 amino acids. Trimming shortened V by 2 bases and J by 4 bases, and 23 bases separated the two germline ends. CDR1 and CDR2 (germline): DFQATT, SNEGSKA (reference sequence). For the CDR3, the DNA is TGCAGTGCTAGATCGTGGAACGAGCCCCCGGTAGGAGAGACCCAGTACTTC. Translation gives CSARSWNEPPVGETQYF.

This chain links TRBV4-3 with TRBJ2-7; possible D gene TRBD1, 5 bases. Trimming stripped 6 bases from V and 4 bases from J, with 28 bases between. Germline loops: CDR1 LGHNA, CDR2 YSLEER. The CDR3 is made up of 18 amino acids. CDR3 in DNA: TGCGCCAGCAGTCCAACAGGATCTACAAGTGGGTTTATATACGAGCAGTACTTC. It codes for CASSPTGSTSGFIYEQYF.

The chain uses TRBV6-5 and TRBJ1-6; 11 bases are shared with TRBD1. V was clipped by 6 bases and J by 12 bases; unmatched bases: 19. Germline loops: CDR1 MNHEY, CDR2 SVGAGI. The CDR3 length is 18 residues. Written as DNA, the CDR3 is TGTGCCAGCAGGTGGGGGACAGGGGGATTAGGAAACACCGAACCCCTCCACTTT. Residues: CASRWGTGGLGNTEPLHF.

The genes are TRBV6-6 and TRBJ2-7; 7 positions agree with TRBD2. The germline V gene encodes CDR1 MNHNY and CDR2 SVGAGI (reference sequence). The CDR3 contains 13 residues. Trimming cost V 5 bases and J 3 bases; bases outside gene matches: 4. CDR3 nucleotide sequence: TGTGCCAGCAGTATAGCGGGTTACTACGAGCAGTACTTC. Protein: CASSIAGYYEQYF.